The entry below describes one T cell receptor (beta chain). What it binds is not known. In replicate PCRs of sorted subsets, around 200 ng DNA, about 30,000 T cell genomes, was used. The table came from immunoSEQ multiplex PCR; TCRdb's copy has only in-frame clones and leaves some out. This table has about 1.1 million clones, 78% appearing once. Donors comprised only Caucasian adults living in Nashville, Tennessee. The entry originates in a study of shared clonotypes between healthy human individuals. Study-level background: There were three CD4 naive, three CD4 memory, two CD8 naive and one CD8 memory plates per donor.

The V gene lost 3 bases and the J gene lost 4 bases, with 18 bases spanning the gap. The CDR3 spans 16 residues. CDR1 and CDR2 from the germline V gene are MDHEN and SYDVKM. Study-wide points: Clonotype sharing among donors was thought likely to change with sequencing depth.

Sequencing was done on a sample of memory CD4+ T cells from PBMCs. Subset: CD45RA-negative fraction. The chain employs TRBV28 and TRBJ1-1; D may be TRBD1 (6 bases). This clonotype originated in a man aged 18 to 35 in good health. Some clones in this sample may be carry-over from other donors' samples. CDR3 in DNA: TGTGCCAGCAGTTTGATCGGCCGCACCAGGGGCACTGAAGCTTTCTTT. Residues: CASSLIGRTRGTEAFF.